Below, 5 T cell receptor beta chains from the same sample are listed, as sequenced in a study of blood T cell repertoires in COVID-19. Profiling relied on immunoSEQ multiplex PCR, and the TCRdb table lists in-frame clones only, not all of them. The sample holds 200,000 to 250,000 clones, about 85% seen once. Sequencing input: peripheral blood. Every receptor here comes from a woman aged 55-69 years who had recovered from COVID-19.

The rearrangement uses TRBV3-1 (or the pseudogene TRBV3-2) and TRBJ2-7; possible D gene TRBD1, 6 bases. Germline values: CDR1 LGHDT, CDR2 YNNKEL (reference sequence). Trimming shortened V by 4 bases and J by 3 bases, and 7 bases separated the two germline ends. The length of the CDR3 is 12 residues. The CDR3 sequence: CASSPQGYEQYF. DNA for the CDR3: TGTGCCAGCAGCCCACAGGGCTACGAGCAGTACTTC.

The CDR3 sequence: CASSHGALNAQYF. The CDR3 region has the DNA TGCGCCAGCAGCCATGGAGCCCTTAATGCGCAGTATTTT. The V call is TRBV4-3, the J call TRBJ2-3; D uncertain. There are 13 residues in the CDR3. Trimming took off 3 bases at V and 10 bases at J, with 14 bases between the two ends. Germline lookup yields CDR1 LGHNA and CDR2 YSLEER.

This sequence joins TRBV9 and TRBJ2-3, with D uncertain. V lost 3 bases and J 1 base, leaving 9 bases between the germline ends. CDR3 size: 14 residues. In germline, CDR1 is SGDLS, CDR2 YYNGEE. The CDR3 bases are TGTGCCAGCAGCGCCAGACTCGGCACAGATACGCAGTATTTT. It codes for CASSARLGTDTQYF.

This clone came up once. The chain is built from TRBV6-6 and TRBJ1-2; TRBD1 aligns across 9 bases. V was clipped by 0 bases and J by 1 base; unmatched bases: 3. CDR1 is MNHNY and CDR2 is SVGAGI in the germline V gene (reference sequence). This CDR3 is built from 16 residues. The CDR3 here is CASSYSTGGFNYGYTF. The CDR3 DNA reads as TGTGCCAGCAGTTACTCTACAGGGGGCTTTAACTATGGCTACACCTTC.

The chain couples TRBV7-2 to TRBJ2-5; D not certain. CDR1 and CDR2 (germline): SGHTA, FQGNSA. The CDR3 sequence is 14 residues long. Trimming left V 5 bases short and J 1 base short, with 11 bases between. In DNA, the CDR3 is TGTGCCAGCAGCCCCTCGGGTTTCCAAGAGACCCAGTACTTC. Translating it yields CASSPSGFQETQYF.